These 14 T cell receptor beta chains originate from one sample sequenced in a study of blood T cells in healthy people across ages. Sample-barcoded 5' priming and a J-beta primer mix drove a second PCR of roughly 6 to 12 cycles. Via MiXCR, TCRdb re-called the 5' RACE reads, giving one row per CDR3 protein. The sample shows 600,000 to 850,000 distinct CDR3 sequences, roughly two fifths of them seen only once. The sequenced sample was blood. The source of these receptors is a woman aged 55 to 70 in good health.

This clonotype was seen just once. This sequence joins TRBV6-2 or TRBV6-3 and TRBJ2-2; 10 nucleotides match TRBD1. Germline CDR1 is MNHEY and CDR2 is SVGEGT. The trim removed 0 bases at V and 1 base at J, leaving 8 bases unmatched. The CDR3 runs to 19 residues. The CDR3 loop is CASSYSLGQGIWNTGELFF. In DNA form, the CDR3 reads TGTGCCAGCAGTTACTCGTTGGGACAGGGGATATGGAACACCGGGGAGCTGTTTTTT.

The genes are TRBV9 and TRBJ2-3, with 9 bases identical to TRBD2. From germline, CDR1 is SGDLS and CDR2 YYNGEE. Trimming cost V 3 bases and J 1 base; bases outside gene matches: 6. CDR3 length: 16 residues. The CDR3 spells CASSAVAGAGTDTQYF. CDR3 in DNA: TGTGCCAGCAGCGCGGTAGCGGGAGCTGGCACAGATACGCAGTATTTT.

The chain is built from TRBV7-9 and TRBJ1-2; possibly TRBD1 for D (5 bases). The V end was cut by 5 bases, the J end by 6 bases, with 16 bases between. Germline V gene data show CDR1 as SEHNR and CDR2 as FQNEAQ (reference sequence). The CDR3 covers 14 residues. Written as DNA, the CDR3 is TGTGCCAGCAGCCCAGGGCAGTGGGTGAATGGCTACACCTTC. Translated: CASSPGQWVNGYTF.

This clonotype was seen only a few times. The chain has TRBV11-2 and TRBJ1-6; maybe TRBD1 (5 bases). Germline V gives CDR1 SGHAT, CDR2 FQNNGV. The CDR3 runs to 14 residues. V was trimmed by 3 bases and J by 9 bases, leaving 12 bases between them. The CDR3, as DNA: TGTGCCAGCAGCTTCGGCCAGGGCGGTTCACCCCTCCACTTT. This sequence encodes CASSFGQGGSPLHF.

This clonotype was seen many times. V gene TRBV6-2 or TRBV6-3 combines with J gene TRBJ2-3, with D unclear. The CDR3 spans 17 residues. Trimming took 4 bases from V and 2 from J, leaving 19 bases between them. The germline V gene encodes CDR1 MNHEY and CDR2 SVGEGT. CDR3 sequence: CASSSRPAIDNTDTQYF. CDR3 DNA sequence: TGTGCCAGCAGTTCAAGACCGGCCATCGATAACACAGATACGCAGTATTTT.

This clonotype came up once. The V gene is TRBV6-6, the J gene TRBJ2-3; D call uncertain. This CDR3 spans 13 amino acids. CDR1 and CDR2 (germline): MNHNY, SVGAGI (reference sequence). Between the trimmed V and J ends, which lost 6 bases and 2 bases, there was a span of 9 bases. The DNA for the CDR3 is TGTGCCAGCAGACCCGACTTCACAGATACGCAGTATTTT. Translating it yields CASRPDFTDTQYF.

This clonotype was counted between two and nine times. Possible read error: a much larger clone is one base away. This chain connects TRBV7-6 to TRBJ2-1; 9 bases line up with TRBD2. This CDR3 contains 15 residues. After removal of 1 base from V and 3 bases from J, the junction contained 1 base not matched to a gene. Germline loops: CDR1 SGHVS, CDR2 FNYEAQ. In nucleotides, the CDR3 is TGTGCCAGCAGCTTAGATAGCGGGGGCTACAATGAGCAGTTCTTC. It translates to CASSLDSGGYNEQFF.

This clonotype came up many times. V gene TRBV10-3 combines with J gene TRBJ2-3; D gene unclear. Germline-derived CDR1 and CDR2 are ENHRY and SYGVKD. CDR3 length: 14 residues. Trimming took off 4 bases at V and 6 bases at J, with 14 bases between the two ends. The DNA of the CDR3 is TGTGCCATCAGTGTAAACCTCTCCCCGGATACGCAGTATTTT. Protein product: CAISVNLSPDTQYF.

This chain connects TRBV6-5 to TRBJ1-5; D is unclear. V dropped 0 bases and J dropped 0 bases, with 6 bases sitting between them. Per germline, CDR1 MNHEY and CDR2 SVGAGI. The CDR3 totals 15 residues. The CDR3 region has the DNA TGTGCCAGCAGTTACTCAATGTATAGCAATCAGCCCCAGCATTTT. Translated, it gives CASSYSMYSNQPQHF.

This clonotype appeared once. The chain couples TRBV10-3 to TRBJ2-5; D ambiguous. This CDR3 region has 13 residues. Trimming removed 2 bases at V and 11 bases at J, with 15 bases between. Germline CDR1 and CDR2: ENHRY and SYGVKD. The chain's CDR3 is CAISERGLNEQYF. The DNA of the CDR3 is TGTGCCATCAGTGAGAGAGGCCTCAATGAGCAGTACTTC.

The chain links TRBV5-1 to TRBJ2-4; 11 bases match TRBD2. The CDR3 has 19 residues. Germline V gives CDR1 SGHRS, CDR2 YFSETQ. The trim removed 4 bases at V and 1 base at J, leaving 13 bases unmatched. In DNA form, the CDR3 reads TGCGCCAGCAGCCCCACCTCGACTAGCGGGGCGCTGGCCAAAAACATTCAGTACTTC. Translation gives CASSPTSTSGALAKNIQYF.

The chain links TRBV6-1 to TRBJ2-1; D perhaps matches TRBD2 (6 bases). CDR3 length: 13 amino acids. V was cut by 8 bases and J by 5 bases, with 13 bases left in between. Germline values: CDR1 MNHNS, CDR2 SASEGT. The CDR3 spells CASRWEVHNEQFF. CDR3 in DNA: TGTGCCAGCCGGTGGGAGGTCCACAATGAGCAGTTCTTC.

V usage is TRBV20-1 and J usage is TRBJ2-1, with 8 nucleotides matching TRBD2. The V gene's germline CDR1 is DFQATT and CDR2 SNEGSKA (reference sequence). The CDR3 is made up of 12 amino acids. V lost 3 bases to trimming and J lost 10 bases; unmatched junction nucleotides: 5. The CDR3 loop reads CSASGGAYEQFF. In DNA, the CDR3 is TGCAGTGCTAGCGGGGGGGCCTACGAGCAGTTCTTC.

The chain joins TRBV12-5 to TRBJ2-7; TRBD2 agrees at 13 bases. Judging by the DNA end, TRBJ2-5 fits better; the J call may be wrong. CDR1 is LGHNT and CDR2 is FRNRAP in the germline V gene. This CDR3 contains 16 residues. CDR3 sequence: CASGFGLAGVGETQYF. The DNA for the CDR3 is TGTGCTAGTGGTTTTGGACTAGCGGGAGTCGGAGAGACCCAGTACTTC.